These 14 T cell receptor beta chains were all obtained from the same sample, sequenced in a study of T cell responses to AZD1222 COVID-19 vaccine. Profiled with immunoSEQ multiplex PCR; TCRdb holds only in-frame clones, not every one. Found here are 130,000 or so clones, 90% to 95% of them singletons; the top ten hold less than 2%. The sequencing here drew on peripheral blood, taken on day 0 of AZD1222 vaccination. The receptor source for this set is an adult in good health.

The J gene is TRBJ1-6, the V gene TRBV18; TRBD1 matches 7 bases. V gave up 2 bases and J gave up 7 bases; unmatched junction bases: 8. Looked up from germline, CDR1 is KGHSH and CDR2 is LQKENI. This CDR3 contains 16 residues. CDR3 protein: CASSPRQGLENSPLHF. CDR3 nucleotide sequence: TGTGCCAGCTCACCAAGACAGGGTTTAGAGAATTCACCCCTCCACTTT.

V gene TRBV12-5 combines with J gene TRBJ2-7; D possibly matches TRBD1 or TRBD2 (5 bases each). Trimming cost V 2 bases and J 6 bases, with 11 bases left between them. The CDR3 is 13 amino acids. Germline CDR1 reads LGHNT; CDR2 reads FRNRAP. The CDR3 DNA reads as TGTGCTAGTGGTTTGTACGGGGCTCCCGAGCAGTACTTC. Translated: CASGLYGAPEQYF.

CDR3 bases: TGTGCCAGCAGCTCAAGGGACCGGACTGAAGCTTTCTTT. It encodes CASSSRDRTEAFF. The chain recombines TRBV7-3 with TRBJ1-1; weak D call: TRBD1 (5 bases). The CDR3 is 13 amino acids. Trimming left V 4 bases short and J 5 bases short, with 11 bases between. Per germline, CDR1 SGHTA and CDR2 FQGTGA.

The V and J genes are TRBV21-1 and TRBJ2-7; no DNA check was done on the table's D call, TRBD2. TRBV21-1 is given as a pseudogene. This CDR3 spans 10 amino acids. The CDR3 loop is CASSILNGYF. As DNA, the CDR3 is TGTGCCAGCAGCATCTTAAACGGGTACTTC.

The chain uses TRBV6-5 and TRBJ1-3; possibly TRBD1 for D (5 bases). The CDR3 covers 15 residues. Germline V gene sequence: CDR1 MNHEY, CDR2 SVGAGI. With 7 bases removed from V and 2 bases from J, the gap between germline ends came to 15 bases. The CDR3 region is CASIKGSRTGNTIYF. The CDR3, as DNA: TGTGCCAGCATCAAGGGGAGTCGCACTGGAAACACCATATATTTT.

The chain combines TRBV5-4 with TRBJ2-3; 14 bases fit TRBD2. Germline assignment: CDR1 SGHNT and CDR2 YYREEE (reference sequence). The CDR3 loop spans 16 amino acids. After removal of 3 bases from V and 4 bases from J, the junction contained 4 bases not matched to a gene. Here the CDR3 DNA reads TGTGCCAGCAGCTCTGGACTAGCGGGGGGCTCAGATACGCAGTATTTT. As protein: CASSSGLAGGSDTQYF.

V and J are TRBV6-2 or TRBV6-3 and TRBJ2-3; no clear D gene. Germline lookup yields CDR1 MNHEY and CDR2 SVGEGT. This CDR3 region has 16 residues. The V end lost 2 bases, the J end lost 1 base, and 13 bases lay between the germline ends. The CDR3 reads CASSYESGTGTDTQYF. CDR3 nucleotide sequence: TGTGCCAGCAGTTACGAGTCGGGCACAGGCACAGATACGCAGTATTTT.

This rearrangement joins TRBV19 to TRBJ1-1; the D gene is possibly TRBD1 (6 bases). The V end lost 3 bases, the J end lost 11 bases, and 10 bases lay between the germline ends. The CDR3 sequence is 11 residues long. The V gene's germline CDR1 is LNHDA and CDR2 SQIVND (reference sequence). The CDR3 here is CASSMGGAAFF. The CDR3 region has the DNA TGTGCCAGTAGTATGGGGGGGGCCGCTTTCTTT.

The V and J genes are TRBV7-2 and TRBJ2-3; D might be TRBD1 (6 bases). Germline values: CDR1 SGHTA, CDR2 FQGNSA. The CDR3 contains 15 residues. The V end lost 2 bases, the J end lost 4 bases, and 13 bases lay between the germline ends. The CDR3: CASSLSQDRSDTQYF. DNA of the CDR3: TGTGCCAGCAGCTTATCCCAAGACAGGTCAGATACGCAGTATTTT.

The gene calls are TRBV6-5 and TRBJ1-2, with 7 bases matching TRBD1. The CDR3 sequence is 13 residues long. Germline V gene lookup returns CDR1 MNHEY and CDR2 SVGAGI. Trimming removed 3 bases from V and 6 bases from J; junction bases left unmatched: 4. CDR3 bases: TGTGCCAGCAGTTATTCCGGGACAGATGGCTACACCTTC. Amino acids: CASSYSGTDGYTF.

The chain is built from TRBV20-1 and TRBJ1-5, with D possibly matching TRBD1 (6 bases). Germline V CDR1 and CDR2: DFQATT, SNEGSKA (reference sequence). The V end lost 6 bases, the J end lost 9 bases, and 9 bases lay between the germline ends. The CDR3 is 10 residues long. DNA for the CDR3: TGCAGTGCCGGGACACCGCCCCAGCATTTT. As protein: CSAGTPPQHF.

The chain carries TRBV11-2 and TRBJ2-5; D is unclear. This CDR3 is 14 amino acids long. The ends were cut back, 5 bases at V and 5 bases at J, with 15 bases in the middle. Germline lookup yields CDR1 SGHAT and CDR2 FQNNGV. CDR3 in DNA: TGTGCCAGCAGCCCTTCTGAGGAAAGGGAGACCCAGTACTTC. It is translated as CASSPSEERETQYF.

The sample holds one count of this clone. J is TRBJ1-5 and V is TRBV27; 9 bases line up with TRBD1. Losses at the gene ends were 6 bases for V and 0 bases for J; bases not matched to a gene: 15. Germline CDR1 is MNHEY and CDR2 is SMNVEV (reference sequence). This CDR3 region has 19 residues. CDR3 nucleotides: TGTGCCAGCAGCCCCAGGGACAGGGTTATTTTGTTTAGCAATCAGCCCCAGCATTTT. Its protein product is CASSPRDRVILFSNQPQHF.

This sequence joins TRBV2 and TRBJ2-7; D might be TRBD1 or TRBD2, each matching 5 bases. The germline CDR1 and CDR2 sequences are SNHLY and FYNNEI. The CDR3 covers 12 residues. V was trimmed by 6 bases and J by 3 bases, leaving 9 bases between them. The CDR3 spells CASSQGVYEQYF. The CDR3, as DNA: TGTGCCAGCAGCCAGGGAGTCTACGAGCAGTACTTC. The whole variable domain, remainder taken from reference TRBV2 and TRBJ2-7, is EPEVTQTPSHQVTQMGQEVILRCVPISNHLYFYWYRQILGQKVEFLVSFYNNEISEKSEIFDDQFSVERPDGSNFTLKIRSTKLEDSAMYFCASSQGVYEQYFGPGTRLTVT.